One and the same sample provided the 27 T cell receptor beta chains below, sequenced in a study of shared clonotypes between healthy human individuals. The method was immunoSEQ multiplex PCR; TCRdb's version includes in-frame clones alone and lacks a portion of them. The table lists a few million clones, 95% of them singletons. Sequenced: naive CD4+ T cells sorted from blood. Subset here: CD45RA+ positively selected. These receptors were obtained from a man aged 18-30 years in good health.

This sequence joins TRBV14 and TRBJ2-3, with 12 bases identical to TRBD2. The CDR3 spans 16 residues. Losses at the gene ends were 4 bases for V and 4 bases for J; bases not matched to a gene: 6. CDR1 is SGHDN and CDR2 is FVKESK in the germline V gene. The CDR3 DNA is TGTGCCAGCAGCCTTGGACTAGCGGGGCGTTCAGATACGCAGTATTTT. Protein: CASSLGLAGRSDTQYF.

Of note for this clone: The sample carries other DNA sequences with the same CDR3. J is TRBJ2-3 and V is TRBV7-9; TRBD1 matches at 7 bases. The trim removed 5 bases at V and 0 bases at J, leaving 5 bases unmatched. Germline CDR1 is SEHNR and CDR2 is FQNEAQ (reference sequence). This CDR3 region has 15 residues. The CDR3 sequence: CASSADRLSTDTQYF. DNA for the CDR3: TGTGCCAGCAGCGCGGACAGGTTAAGCACAGATACGCAGTATTTT.

V usage is TRBV5-1 and J usage is TRBJ2-7; D may match TRBD1 or TRBD2 (5 bases each). The CDR3 is 17 amino acids. Germline V gives CDR1 SGHRS, CDR2 YFSETQ. V dropped 4 bases and J dropped 0 bases, with 20 bases sitting between them. This CDR3 is CASSIRTGTVSSYEQYF. In DNA, the CDR3 is TGCGCCAGCAGCATTAGAACCGGGACGGTGAGCTCCTACGAGCAGTACTTC.

Notes on this clone: Other DNA sequences within the sample encode an identical CDR3. This CDR3 reads CASSFDRGNYGYTF. Written as DNA, the CDR3 is TGTGCCAGCAGTTTTGACAGGGGTAACTATGGCTACACCTTC. The chain uses TRBV2 and TRBJ1-2, with 8 bases matching TRBD1. Germline V gene sequence: CDR1 SNHLY, CDR2 FYNNEI. V dropped 5 bases and J dropped 1; count of bases not matched to a gene: 3. The CDR3 sequence is 14 residues long. Complete variable domain (other parts from reference TRBV2 and TRBJ1-2): EPEVTQTPSHQVTQMGQEVILRCVPISNHLYFYWYRQILGQKVEFLVSFYNNEISEKSEIFDDQFSVERPDGSNFTLKIRSTKLEDSAMYFCASSFDRGNYGYTFGSGTRLTVV.

The rearrangement uses TRBV5-6 and TRBJ2-3, with 8 bases fitting TRBD1. After removal of 1 base from V and 2 bases from J, the junction contained 6 bases not matched to a gene. The germline CDR1 and CDR2 sequences are SGHDT and YYEEEE. This CDR3 has 16 residues. CDR3 in amino acids: CASSLILQGDTDTQYF. DNA of the CDR3: TGTGCCAGCAGCTTGATCTTACAGGGGGACACAGATACGCAGTATTTT. The full variable domain, rest sourced from reference TRBV5-6 and TRBJ2-3, is DAGVTQSPTHLIKTRGQQVTLRCSPKSGHDTVSWYQQALGQGPQFIFQYYEEEERQRGNFPDRFSGHQFPNYSSELNVNALLLGDSALYLCASSLILQGDTDTQYFGPGTRLTVL.

This clone was observed a single time. The chain uses TRBV2 and TRBJ2-5, with D perhaps being TRBD1 or TRBD2 (5 bases each). CDR1 SNHLY and CDR2 FYNNEI come from the germline V gene. This CDR3 has 14 residues. The V end was cut by 5 bases, the J end by 5 bases, with 15 bases between. The CDR3 is CASSRDPLGETQYF. Here the CDR3 DNA reads TGTGCCAGCAGTAGGGACCCCTTGGGGGAGACCCAGTACTTC.

The chain joins TRBV30 to TRBJ1-6; the D gene is possibly TRBD1 (6 bases). Deletions cut 3 bases from V and 3 bases from J, with 12 bases between. Germline-derived CDR1 and CDR2 are GTSNPN and SVGIG (reference sequence). This CDR3 has 15 amino acids. CDR3: CAWRAGVDYNSPLHF. Here the CDR3 DNA reads TGTGCCTGGAGGGCAGGGGTGGACTATAATTCACCCCTCCACTTT.

The chain employs TRBV19 and TRBJ1-1; D unresolved. Between the trimmed V and J ends, which lost 2 bases and 9 bases, there was a span of 10 bases. Germline CDR1 reads LNHDA; CDR2 reads SQIVND (reference sequence). The CDR3 has 12 amino acids. CDR3 bases: TGTGCCAGTAGTATACTCAAGAGCCAAGCTTTCTTT. This gives the protein CASSILKSQAFF.

The rearrangement joins TRBV20-1 to TRBJ2-5; the D gene could be TRBD1 or TRBD2 (5 bases each). Germline CDR1 is DFQATT and CDR2 is SNEGSKA (reference sequence). The CDR3 sequence is 11 residues long. The CDR3 loop reads CSHRDGETQYF. The CDR3 nucleotides read TGCAGCCATCGGGACGGGGAGACCCAGTACTTC.

V and J are TRBV6-5 and TRBJ2-1, with 7 bases lining up with TRBD1. This CDR3 comprises 14 residues. Germline V CDR1 and CDR2: MNHEY, SVGAGI. V lost 6 bases to trimming and J lost 6 bases; unmatched junction nucleotides: 8. The CDR3 reads CASSRGGPFNEQFF. The CDR3 region has the DNA TGTGCCAGCAGCAGAGGGGGCCCCTTCAATGAGCAGTTCTTC.

This clone was counted once. This rearrangement joins TRBV27 to TRBJ1-6; 9 bases match TRBD1. The J segment lost 10 bases and the V segment lost 4 bases, leaving 17 bases of the junction unmatched. The CDR3 extends over 18 amino acids. CDR1 MNHEY and CDR2 SMNVEV come from the germline V gene (reference sequence). For the CDR3, the DNA is TGTGCCAGCAGTTCATTGGCCAATCCCGGGACAGGGCGATCACCCCTCCACTTT. This encodes CASSSLANPGTGRSPLHF.

This chain joins TRBV5-4 and TRBJ2-7, with D unclear. CDR3 length: 13 residues. Germline V gene data show CDR1 as SGHNT and CDR2 as YYREEE (reference sequence). Trimming stripped 3 bases from V and 7 bases from J, with 14 bases between. This CDR3 is CASSWDTWGEQYF. The CDR3 coding sequence is TGTGCCAGCAGCTGGGATACTTGGGGAGAGCAGTACTTC.

V is TRBV27 and J is TRBJ2-7; 7 nucleotides align to TRBD1. The germline gives CDR1 MNHEY, CDR2 SMNVEV (reference sequence). J lost 4 bases, V lost 6 bases, and 6 bases had no gene match. The CDR3 runs to 13 residues. The CDR3 nucleotides are TGTGCCAGCAGGCGGACAGGAAGGTACGAGCAGTACTTC. Its protein is CASRRTGRYEQYF.

As for this clone: Within the sample, other DNA sequences also encode this same CDR3. V is TRBV7-2 and J is TRBJ2-3; no clear D gene. Germline loops: CDR1 SGHTA, CDR2 FQGNSA. With 6 bases removed from V and 3 bases from J, the gap between germline ends came to 4 bases. The CDR3 runs 11 residues. In DNA, the CDR3 is TGTGCCAGCAGTTTGACAGATACGCAGTATTTT. Translation gives CASSLTDTQYF.

The V gene is TRBV6-5, the J gene TRBJ1-1, with D uncertain. CDR1 MNHEY and CDR2 SVGAGI come from the germline V gene. The length of the CDR3 is 13 residues. Trimming left V 2 bases short and J 6 bases short, with 10 bases between. The CDR3 DNA reads as TGTGCCAGCAGTTACCCCGGGAGAGCTGAAGCTTTCTTT. Translated: CASSYPGRAEAFF.

The chain uses TRBV9 and TRBJ2-1; D gene ambiguous. Germline V gives CDR1 SGDLS, CDR2 YYNGEE. Trimming stripped 0 bases from V and 2 bases from J, with 9 bases between. The CDR3 runs 15 residues. The CDR3 reads CASSVDSPAYNEQFF. The CDR3 DNA reads as TGTGCCAGCAGCGTAGACTCTCCGGCCTACAATGAGCAGTTCTTC.

V usage is TRBV7-6 and J usage is TRBJ2-3; TRBD2 matches at 10 bases. The germline V gene has CDR1 SGHVS and CDR2 FNYEAQ. The CDR3 has 16 residues. V lost 5 bases and J lost 5; bases outside the gene matches: 10. DNA for the CDR3: TGTGCCAGCAGCGTTAAAGCGGGAGGGCCAAGAGATACGCAGTATTTT. Translation gives CASSVKAGGPRDTQYF.

This chain links TRBV14 with TRBJ2-2, with 16 bases aligning to TRBD2. V lost 4 bases and J lost 4; bases outside the gene matches: 9. CDR3 size: 19 residues. Germline lookup yields CDR1 SGHDN and CDR2 FVKESK. The chain's CDR3 is CASSPGTSGRAFVTGELFF. In DNA, the CDR3 is TGTGCCAGCAGCCCAGGGACTAGCGGGAGGGCCTTCGTCACCGGGGAGCTGTTTTTT. Full variable domain (outside the CDR3, taken from reference TRBV14 and TRBJ2-2): EAGVTQFPSHSVIEKGQTVTLRCDPISGHDNLYWYRRVMGKEIKFLLHFVKESKQDESGMPNNRFLAERTGGTYSTLKVQPAELEDSGVYFCASSPGTSGRAFVTGELFFGEGSRLTVL.

In DNA, the CDR3 is TGTGCCAGCAGTGCACCCGAGAGCTCTGGAAACACCATATATTTT. This gives the protein CASSAPESSGNTIYF. The chain joins TRBV6-1 to TRBJ1-3; D not resolved. Trimming stripped 4 bases from V and 0 bases from J, with 10 bases between. CDR1 is MNHNS, CDR2 SASEGT, per germline. The CDR3 length is 15 residues.

V and J are TRBV6-1 and TRBJ2-7; D gene uncertain. The CDR3 is made up of 12 amino acids. V was pared by 1 base and J by 6 bases, with 7 bases between. Germline CDR1 and CDR2: MNHNS and SASEGT. The CDR3 bases are TGTGCCAGCAGTGAAGGTAGGGCCGAGCAGTACTTC. Amino acids: CASSEGRAEQYF.

This sequence joins TRBV11-2 and TRBJ2-7; D unclear. Trimming took off 5 bases at V and 2 bases at J, with 16 bases between the two ends. This CDR3 comprises 15 residues. Germline V gene data show CDR1 as SGHAT and CDR2 as FQNNGV. The CDR3 here is CASSPSARVAYEQYF. Written as DNA, the CDR3 is TGTGCCAGCAGCCCTTCGGCCCGGGTTGCCTACGAGCAGTACTTC. Full variable domain (missing parts from reference TRBV11-2 and TRBJ2-7): EAGVAQSPRYKIIEKRQSVAFWCNPISGHATLYWYQQILGQGPKLLIQFQNNGVVDDSQLPKDRFSAERLKGVDSTLKIQPAKLEDSAVYLCASSPSARVAYEQYFGPGTRLTVT.

This chain links TRBV5-1 with TRBJ1-4, with D possibly being TRBD1 (5 bases). Trimming shortened V by 4 bases and J by 6 bases, and 16 bases separated the two germline ends. This CDR3 comprises 15 residues. Germline V gene lookup returns CDR1 SGHRS and CDR2 YFSETQ. The CDR3 protein is CASSTQYRSDEKLFF. The CDR3 DNA sequence: TGCGCCAGCAGCACGCAGTACAGGTCGGATGAAAAACTGTTTTTT.

The table lists this clone with a few counts. The V call is TRBV6-5, the J call TRBJ2-7; D is unresolved. V lost 8 bases and J lost 0, with 11 bases in between. The CDR3 contains 13 residues. Germline CDR1 and CDR2: MNHEY and SVGAGI. The CDR3 loop is CASWTRSSYEQYF. The CDR3, as DNA: TGTGCCAGCTGGACCCGCAGCTCCTACGAGCAGTACTTC.

The chain employs TRBV7-9 and TRBJ1-2, with D unresolved. Trimming took 7 bases from V and 7 from J, leaving 13 bases between them. The CDR3 sequence is 12 residues long. Germline V CDR1 and CDR2: SEHNR, FQNEAQ (reference sequence). CDR3 nucleotide sequence: TGTGCCAGCATCCCCCTATTGGGTGGCTACACCTTC. Protein product: CASIPLLGGYTF.

This clone was recorded once. This chain joins TRBV29-1 and TRBJ1-4; D is possibly TRBD1 (5 bases). Germline loops: CDR1 SQVTM, CDR2 ANQGSEA. V was trimmed by 3 bases and J by 6 bases, leaving 8 bases between them. The CDR3 is 12 amino acids. The CDR3 coding sequence is TGCAGCGTTGAGCCAGGGTATGAAAAACTGTTTTTT. Translation: CSVEPGYEKLFF.

The chain links TRBV19 to TRBJ2-7; D might be TRBD1 (6 bases). Per the germline V gene, CDR1 is LNHDA and CDR2 is SQIVND (reference sequence). With 8 bases removed from V and 2 bases from J, the gap between germline ends came to 13 bases. There are 13 residues in the CDR3. The CDR3 is CASSTGNTYEQYF. The DNA of the CDR3 is TGTGCCAGTTCAACAGGGAACACCTACGAGCAGTACTTC.

This clone is a singleton in its sample. The chain is built from TRBV5-4 and TRBJ2-2; 12 positions match TRBD2. V was clipped by 5 bases and J by 7 bases; unmatched bases: 9. The CDR3 totals 16 residues. Looked up from germline, CDR1 is SGHNT and CDR2 is YYREEE (reference sequence). CDR3 in amino acids: CASRPRLAGDNGELFF. Here the CDR3 DNA reads TGTGCCAGCAGACCCCGACTAGCGGGGGACAACGGGGAGCTGTTTTTT.